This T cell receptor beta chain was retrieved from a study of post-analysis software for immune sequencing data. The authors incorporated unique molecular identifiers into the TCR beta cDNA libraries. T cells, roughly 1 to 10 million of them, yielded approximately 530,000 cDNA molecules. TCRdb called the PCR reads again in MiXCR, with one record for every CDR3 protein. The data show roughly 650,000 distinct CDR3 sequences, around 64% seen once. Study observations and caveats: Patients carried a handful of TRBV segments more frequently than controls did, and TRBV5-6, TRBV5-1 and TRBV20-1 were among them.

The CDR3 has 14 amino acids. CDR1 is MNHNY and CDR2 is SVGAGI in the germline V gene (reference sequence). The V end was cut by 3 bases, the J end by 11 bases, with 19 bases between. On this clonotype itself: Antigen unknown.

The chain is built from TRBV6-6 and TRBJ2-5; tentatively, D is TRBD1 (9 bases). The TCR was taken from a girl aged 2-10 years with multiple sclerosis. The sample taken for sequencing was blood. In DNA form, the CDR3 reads TGTGCCAGCAGTTATAGCGGGACAGGGAAAGAGCAGTACTTC. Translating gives CASSYSGTGKEQYF.